This TCR beta chain was obtained from a study of shared clonotypes between healthy human individuals. Broader study findings: The naive CD4 repertoires of a few donors were compared, and approximately 5% of clonotypes were shared.

Assay: immunoSEQ multiplex PCR; the TCRdb copy retains only in-frame clones and omits some. The profile shows 1,500,000 or so clones, roughly 96% of them singletons. Worth noting for this clone: The antigen is undetermined.

The CDR3 totals 12 residues. V was cut by 6 bases and J by 3 bases, with 9 bases left in between. The germline V gene encodes CDR1 MDHEN and CDR2 SYDVKM. The sample comprised naive CD4+ T cells sorted from blood. Specified subset: CD45RA+ positively selected. The rearrangement links TRBV28 to TRBJ2-7; weak D call: TRBD2 (6 bases). The receptor was isolated from a young man in good health. CDR3 loop: CASRGTVYEQYF. The CDR3 DNA follows: TGTGCCAGCAGAGGGACTGTCTACGAGCAGTACTTC.